This is a list of T cell receptor beta chains from one sample in a study of CD8+ T cells in alopecia areata. Here immunoSEQ multiplex PCR was the method, and the copy in TCRdb shows in-frame clones only, minus some. Of about 190,000 clones listed, 60% are singletons. This sample comprised CD4+ T cells sorted from blood, obtained at week 24, from a patient treated with tofacitinib. The receptor set was obtained from a human donor with alopecia areata. CDR3s include the opening cysteine and the closing phenylalanine or tryptophan. The D gene is left open where the match is weak. Clone size is stated in some rows and not others, as once, few, many or a class when expanded.

D: NA; J: TRBJ1-1; V: TRBV9; size: NA; DNA: TGTGCCAGCAGCGTACGTCCGGTAACAGGGTTCGGAACTGAAGCTTTCTTT; CDR3: CASSVRPVTGFGTEAFF
D: NA; J: TRBJ2-1; V: TRBV29-1; size: few; DNA: TGCAGCGTTGAACGCTTCGTCACCTACAATGAGCAGTTCTTC; CDR3: CSVERFVTYNEQFF
D: NA; J: TRBJ2-6; V: TRBV29-1; size: few; DNA: TGCAGCGTTACTGGATCTGGGGCCAACGTCCTGACTTTC; CDR3: CSVTGSGANVLTF
D: TRBD1; J: TRBJ1-6; V: TRBV25-1; size: NA; DNA: TGTGCCAGCAGCGCAGGGGGCTGGAATTCACCCCTCCACTTT; CDR3: CASSAGGWNSPLHF
D: NA; J: TRBJ2-5; V: TRBV5-1; size: NA; DNA: TGCGCCAGCAGCCCCAGCCCTACCAGTTCAAGCCAAGAGACCCAGTACTTC; CDR3: CASSPSPTSSSQETQYF
D: NA; J: TRBJ1-5; V: TRBV6-5; size: NA; DNA: TGTGCCAGCAGTTACTCAGGGGCGACGGGTCAGCCCCAGCATTTT; CDR3: CASSYSGATGQPQHF
D: NA; J: TRBJ2-1; V: TRBV30; size: NA; DNA: TGTGCCTGGAGTCGCCCGGGACGGCGCAATGAGCAGTTCTTC; CDR3: CAWSRPGRRNEQFF
D: NA; J: TRBJ2-2; V: TRBV29-1; size: NA; DNA: TGCAGCGCTTTACGACAGACGAACACCGGGGAGCTGTTTTTT; CDR3: CSALRQTNTGELFF
D: NA; J: TRBJ1-2; V: TRBV29-1; size: few; DNA: TGCAGCGTCTCGGACTATGGCTACACCTTC; CDR3: CSVSDYGYTF
D: TRBD1; J: TRBJ2-7; V: TRBV29-1; size: few; DNA: TGCAGCGCTACCGGGACAGGACCACACTACGAGCAGTACTTC; CDR3: CSATGTGPHYEQYF
D: NA; J: TRBJ1-1; V: TRBV5-1; size: NA; DNA: TGCGCCAGCAGCTTGGGCGACACTGAAGCTTTCTTT; CDR3: CASSLGDTEAFF
D: NA; J: TRBJ1-4; V: TRBV4-3; size: NA; DNA: TGCGCCAGCAGCCAAGATGGGCCTTCCGGGACCCAAAAACTGTTTTTT; CDR3: CASSQDGPSGTQKLFF
D: NA; J: TRBJ2-3; V: TRBV30; size: once; DNA: TGTGCCTGGAGTGTACGCGGAGGGGTGTTAGATACGCAGTATTTT; CDR3: CAWSVRGGVLDTQYF
D: TRBD2; J: TRBJ2-1; V: TRBV5-1; size: NA; DNA: TGCGCCAGCAGCCGGACTAGCGGGGGAGTCAGTAATGAGCAGTTCTTC; CDR3: CASSRTSGGVSNEQFF
D: NA; J: TRBJ2-7; V: TRBV30; size: NA; DNA: TGTGCCTGGGAAAAACGTTGGGGCCTCTCAGACACAAGATACGAGCAGTACTTC; CDR3: CAWEKRWGLSDTRYEQYF
D: TRBD1; J: TRBJ1-2; V: TRBV2; size: few; DNA: TGTGCCAGCAGTGAACAGGGGGCGCCTCAAGGCTACACCTTC; CDR3: CASSEQGAPQGYTF
D: NA; J: TRBJ2-1; V: TRBV29-1; size: NA; DNA: TGCAGCGTCGGACGGTACCTACTTAATGAGCAGTTCTTC; CDR3: CSVGRYLLNEQFF
D: NA; J: TRBJ1-1; V: TRBV5-4; size: few; DNA: TGTGCCAGCAGATGGGACGGGATGAACACTGAAGCTTTCTTT; CDR3: CASRWDGMNTEAFF
D: NA; J: TRBJ2-5; V: TRBV29-1; size: NA; DNA: TGCAGCGCCGGTCAGGCTGGCGGAGTGGGAGAGACCCAGTACTTC; CDR3: CSAGQAGGVGETQYF
D: NA; J: TRBJ2-3; V: TRBV9; size: once; DNA: TGTGCCAGCAGCGTAGTGATTAGCGGAGATACGCAGTATTTT; CDR3: CASSVVISGDTQYF
D: NA; J: TRBJ2-2; V: TRBV19; size: few; DNA: TGTGCCACTCAGAACACCGGGGAGCTGTTTTTT; CDR3: CATQNTGELFF
D: TRBD1; J: TRBJ2-7; V: TRBV29-1; size: NA; DNA: TGCAGCGTCATGACAGGGGCAAGCGACGAGCAGTACTTC; CDR3: CSVMTGASDEQYF
D: NA; J: TRBJ1-1; V: TRBV29-1; size: NA; DNA: TGCAGCGTTGTTTTGGAAGTTGAAGCTTTCTTT; CDR3: CSVVLEVEAFF
D: NA; J: TRBJ1-2; V: TRBV7-9; size: NA; DNA: TGTGCCAGCAGCTTAAACACAGGGTCCTATGGCTACACCTTC; CDR3: CASSLNTGSYGYTF